Presented here are 28 T cell receptor beta chains from one specimen sequenced in a study of technical replicates of blood from a few donors. Only in-frame clones appear in the TCRdb table, and some are missing; sequencing was by immunoSEQ multiplex PCR. The sample holds 90,000 or so clones; about 95% are singletons and the top ten take under 0.35%. Sequencing used T cells isolated from PBMCs. Receptors originate from a human donor in good health.

J is TRBJ2-3 and V is TRBV5-4, with 9 bases matching TRBD1. Germline loops: CDR1 SGHNT, CDR2 YYREEE (reference sequence). CDR3 length equals 15 residues. Germline trimming cut 4 bases from V and 2 bases from J; bases unmatched to any gene: 5. The CDR3, as DNA: TGTGCCAGCAGCCGGACAGGGGCCGTCACAGATACGCAGTATTTT. This codes for CASSRTGAVTDTQYF.

The rearrangement joins TRBV11-2 to TRBJ2-1; D is unresolved. CDR3 length equals 15 residues. Germline V lookup: CDR1 SGHAT, CDR2 FQNNGV. V lost 2 bases and J lost 2, with 10 bases in between. The DNA for the CDR3 is TGTGCCAGCAGCTTATTGTTTATCGCCTACAATGAGCAGTTCTTC. Translation gives CASSLLFIAYNEQFF. The full variable domain, its missing parts supplied by reference TRBV11-2 and TRBJ2-1, is EAGVAQSPRYKIIEKRQSVAFWCNPISGHATLYWYQQILGQGPKLLIQFQNNGVVDDSQLPKDRFSAERLKGVDSTLKIQPAKLEDSAVYLCASSLLFIAYNEQFFGPGTRLTVL.

The V and J genes are TRBV6-1 and TRBJ2-1, with D possibly matching TRBD2 (5 bases). Germline V CDR1 and CDR2: MNHNS, SASEGT. The CDR3 runs to 15 residues. V was trimmed by 0 bases and J by 5 bases, leaving 11 bases between them. The CDR3 region has the DNA TGTGCCAGCAGTGAAGCGGGAGCCGGGGACAATGAGCAGTTCTTC. It yields the protein CASSEAGAGDNEQFF.

This chain joins TRBV11-2 and TRBJ1-1, with D unclear. CDR1 and CDR2 from the germline V gene are SGHAT and FQNNGV. V was shortened by 8 bases and J by 0 bases, with 13 bases between the two germline ends. The CDR3 runs 14 residues. As DNA, the CDR3 is TGTGCCAGCGGCTCGGGGAGACTGAACACTGAAGCTTTCTTT. Protein product: CASGSGRLNTEAFF.

The genes are TRBV19 and TRBJ2-1; D is uncertain. Per the germline V gene, CDR1 is LNHDA and CDR2 is SQIVND (reference sequence). The CDR3 length is 16 residues. V was clipped by 3 bases and J by 7 bases, with 19 bases between them. The CDR3 reads CASSIGLTFTLNEQFF. In DNA form, the CDR3 reads TGTGCCAGTAGTATTGGTCTAACTTTCACGCTGAATGAGCAGTTCTTC.

J is TRBJ1-2 and V is TRBV6-6, with 9 bases aligning to TRBD1. The trim removed 6 bases at V and 7 bases at J, leaving 9 bases unmatched. This CDR3 has 14 residues. Germline V CDR1 and CDR2: MNHNY, SVGAGI (reference sequence). The CDR3 coding sequence is TGTGCCAGCAGCTACGGGACAGGGAGTGGTGGCTACACCTTC. It yields the protein CASSYGTGSGGYTF.

This chain uses TRBV7-2 with TRBJ2-1, with D uncertain. The CDR3 runs to 16 residues. Germline V lookup: CDR1 SGHTA, CDR2 FQGNSA. The V end lost 6 bases, the J end lost 0 bases, and 15 bases lay between the germline ends. The CDR3 sequence is CASRETVGRSYNEQFF. The DNA of the CDR3 is TGTGCCAGCAGAGAAACAGTGGGCCGCTCCTACAATGAGCAGTTCTTC. Based on the CDR3 plus reference TRBV7-2 and TRBJ2-1, the full variable domain is GAGVSQSPSNKVTEKGKDVELRCDPISGHTALYWYRQSLGQGLEFLIYFQGNSAPDKSGLPSDRFSAERTGGSVSTLTIQRTQQEDSAVYLCASRETVGRSYNEQFFGPGTRLTVL.

The gene calls are TRBV2 and TRBJ2-1; 14 bases map to TRBD2. From germline, CDR1 is SNHLY and CDR2 FYNNEI. This CDR3 is 15 amino acids long. The junction had 3 bases not matched to a gene; V was cut back by 3 bases and J by 8 bases. The CDR3 DNA reads TGTGCCAGCAGTGAGACTAGCGGGAGGGCTGATGAGCAGTTCTTC. Protein: CASSETSGRADEQFF.

The genes are TRBV27 and TRBJ2-3; D uncertain. V lost 6 bases and J lost 2, with 12 bases in between. The CDR3 sequence is 14 residues long. Looked up from germline, CDR1 is MNHEY and CDR2 is SMNVEV (reference sequence). In nucleotides, the CDR3 is TGTGCCAGCAGCCCGACTGGATACACAGATACGCAGTATTTT. Translating gives CASSPTGYTDTQYF.

This chain connects TRBV29-1 to TRBJ2-7; 9 positions match TRBD1. The germline CDR1 and CDR2 sequences are SQVTM and ANQGSEA. The CDR3 loop spans 15 amino acids. V was pared by 4 bases and J by 5 bases, with 12 bases of the junction left unmatched. The CDR3 DNA reads TGCAGCGTTGTCCGCGATCGGGACAGGGACCACGAGCAGTACTTC. The encoded protein is CSVVRDRDRDHEQYF.

The V and J genes are TRBV5-4 and TRBJ2-3, with D possibly matching TRBD1 (6 bases). The CDR3 spans 14 residues. Trimming took off 0 bases at V and 6 bases at J, with 11 bases between the two ends. Germline CDR1 is SGHNT and CDR2 is YYREEE (reference sequence). CDR3 residues: CASSLDRADDTQYF. CDR3 DNA sequence: TGTGCCAGCAGCTTGGACAGGGCCGATGATACGCAGTATTTT.

The chain uses TRBV4-3 and TRBJ1-1; D uncertain. The V gene's germline CDR1 is LGHNA and CDR2 YSLEER. Trimming pared 0 bases from V and 8 bases from J, leaving 7 bases between. The CDR3 consists of 12 residues. CDR3 nucleotides: TGCGCCAGCAGCCAAGATTCGCGGGAAGCTTTCTTT. Its protein product is CASSQDSREAFF.

The rearrangement joins TRBV4-1 to TRBJ2-7; 8 bases are a match to TRBD2. V lost 2 bases and J lost 6; bases outside the gene matches: 9. CDR3 length: 15 amino acids. Germline CDR1 is MGHRA and CDR2 is YSYEKL. The CDR3 loop reads CASSQWREVGTEQYF. In DNA form, the CDR3 reads TGCGCCAGCAGCCAATGGCGGGAGGTAGGCACCGAGCAGTACTTC.

The chain recombines TRBV19 with TRBJ2-5; 7 bases line up with TRBD2. J gave up 7 bases and V 4 bases, and 12 bases lay outside the gene matches. The CDR3 runs 15 residues. Germline V CDR1 and CDR2: LNHDA, SQIVND (reference sequence). In DNA, the CDR3 is TGTGCCAGTAGTACCCAGGGAGGGCGAGGGGCGACCCAGTACTTC. It codes for CASSTQGGRGATQYF.

This chain connects TRBV5-4 to TRBJ2-7; tentative D call: TRBD2 (6 bases). Trimming removed 4 bases from V and 2 bases from J, with 13 bases in between. The germline V gene encodes CDR1 SGHNT and CDR2 YYREEE (reference sequence). The CDR3 totals 14 residues. CDR3 nucleotides: TGTGCCAGCAGCCATCGGGAGTCCCCCTACGAGCAGTACTTC. This codes for CASSHRESPYEQYF.

The chain has TRBV5-1 and TRBJ2-7, with TRBD2 matching 10 bases. Germline CDR1 is SGHRS and CDR2 is YFSETQ. The trim removed 1 base at V and 5 bases at J, leaving 6 bases unmatched. The CDR3 is 15 amino acids. The CDR3 is CASSLSLAGVDEQYF. Written as DNA, the CDR3 is TGCGCCAGCAGCTTGAGCCTAGCGGGAGTAGACGAGCAGTACTTC.

The gene calls are TRBV11-2 and TRBJ2-4, with D hard to call. V gave up 0 bases and J gave up 0 bases, with 12 bases separating them. The CDR3 consists of 17 residues. The germline gives CDR1 SGHAT, CDR2 FQNNGV. CDR3 in amino acids: CASSLDQVLLAKNIQYF. Written as DNA, the CDR3 is TGTGCCAGCAGCTTAGATCAAGTCCTACTAGCCAAAAACATTCAGTACTTC.

The chain recombines TRBV5-1 with TRBJ1-1, with 12 bases aligning to TRBD1. This CDR3 region has 16 residues. The germline gives CDR1 SGHRS, CDR2 YFSETQ. Trimming cost V 0 bases and J 1 base; bases outside gene matches: 1. In DNA, the CDR3 is TGCGCCAGCAGCTTGGGGGACAGGGGGCCGAACACTGAAGCTTTCTTT. The encoded protein is CASSLGDRGPNTEAFF.

The chain is built from TRBV4-3 and TRBJ2-2, with D perhaps TRBD1 (7 bases). Germline V gene lookup returns CDR1 LGHNA and CDR2 YSLEER. V was pared by 1 base and J by 3 bases, with 12 bases between. The CDR3 covers 16 residues. CDR3 sequence: CASSQGDREDTGELFF. CDR3 sequence (DNA): TGCGCCAGCAGCCAAGGTGACAGGGAGGACACCGGGGAGCTGTTTTTT.

The chain has TRBV11-1 and TRBJ2-7; 11 bases match TRBD2. The V gene end was trimmed by 4 bases and the J gene end by 5 bases; junction bases not matched to a gene: 7. Germline CDR1 is SGHAT and CDR2 is FQDESV (reference sequence). CDR3 size: 15 residues. The CDR3 nucleotides are TGTGCCAGCAGCTCATTAGCGGGAGGGTACGACGAGCAGTACTTC. This translates into CASSSLAGGYDEQYF.

The rearrangement uses TRBV6-1 and TRBJ1-2; D not certain. CDR3 length: 13 residues. V lost 1 base and J 7 bases, leaving 10 bases between the germline ends. The germline V gene has CDR1 MNHNS and CDR2 SASEGT. DNA of the CDR3: TGTGCCAGCAGTGAAGGCCTAAGTTTTGGCTACACCTTC. Residues: CASSEGLSFGYTF.

J is TRBJ1-1 and V is TRBV2; 7 nucleotides agree with TRBD1. From germline, CDR1 is SNHLY and CDR2 FYNNEI. This CDR3 contains 13 residues. After removal of 5 bases from V and 11 bases from J, the junction contained 11 bases not matched to a gene. This chain's CDR3 is CASSSTGVGGAFF. Written as DNA, the CDR3 is TGTGCCAGCAGTTCTACAGGGGTCGGGGGCGCTTTCTTT.

This rearrangement joins TRBV5-5 to TRBJ2-7; TRBD1 is a possible D gene (5 bases). Trimming shortened V by 1 base and J by 3 bases, and 11 bases separated the two germline ends. CDR3 length: 14 residues. Germline loops: CDR1 SGHKS, CDR2 YYEKEE (reference sequence). CDR3 sequence (DNA): TGTGCCAGCAGCTTGAAGGGGTCGGACTACGAGCAGTACTTC. It codes for CASSLKGSDYEQYF.

The chain carries TRBV19 and TRBJ2-7; no clear D. Germline V gives CDR1 LNHDA, CDR2 SQIVND (reference sequence). V was shortened by 7 bases and J by 2 bases, with 12 bases between the two germline ends. The CDR3 sequence is 13 residues long. The CDR3 here is CASNGYNPYEQYF. The CDR3 coding sequence is TGTGCCAGTAACGGGTATAACCCCTACGAGCAGTACTTC.

This clone turned up a few times. CDR3: CASSLFRSQPNQPQHF. CDR3 nucleotides: TGTGCCAGCAGTTTATTCCGTTCACAGCCAAATCAGCCCCAGCATTTT. V and J are TRBV28 and TRBJ1-5; D remains unclear. From germline, CDR1 is MDHEN and CDR2 SYDVKM. Trimming cost V 1 base and J 4 bases, with 14 bases left between them. The CDR3 length is 16 residues.

V and J are TRBV2 and TRBJ2-5; TRBD1 matches 7 bases. With V trimmed by 6 bases and J by 4 bases, 5 bases remained unmatched. Per the germline V gene, CDR1 is SNHLY and CDR2 is FYNNEI. The CDR3 spans 13 residues. CDR3 nucleotide sequence: TGTGCCAGCAGGGCCGGGACAGCAGAGACCCAGTACTTC. It is translated as CASRAGTAETQYF.

The genes are TRBV10-3 and TRBJ1-5; D is ambiguous. Looked up from germline, CDR1 is ENHRY and CDR2 is SYGVKD. CDR3 length: 12 residues. V gave up 2 bases and J gave up 6 bases, with 5 bases separating them. The chain's CDR3 is CAISEGGQPQHF. CDR3 coding DNA: TGTGCCATCAGTGAGGGAGGTCAGCCCCAGCATTTT.

The chain carries TRBV7-2 and TRBJ2-1; 8 bases map to TRBD2. V shed 0 bases and J 7 bases; nucleotides not matched to a gene: 5. Looked up from germline, CDR1 is SGHTA and CDR2 is FQGNSA. The CDR3 contains 15 residues. The CDR3, as DNA: TGTGCCAGCAGCTTAGCTAGCGGGGTCCTTAATGAGCAGTTCTTC. Protein product: CASSLASGVLNEQFF.